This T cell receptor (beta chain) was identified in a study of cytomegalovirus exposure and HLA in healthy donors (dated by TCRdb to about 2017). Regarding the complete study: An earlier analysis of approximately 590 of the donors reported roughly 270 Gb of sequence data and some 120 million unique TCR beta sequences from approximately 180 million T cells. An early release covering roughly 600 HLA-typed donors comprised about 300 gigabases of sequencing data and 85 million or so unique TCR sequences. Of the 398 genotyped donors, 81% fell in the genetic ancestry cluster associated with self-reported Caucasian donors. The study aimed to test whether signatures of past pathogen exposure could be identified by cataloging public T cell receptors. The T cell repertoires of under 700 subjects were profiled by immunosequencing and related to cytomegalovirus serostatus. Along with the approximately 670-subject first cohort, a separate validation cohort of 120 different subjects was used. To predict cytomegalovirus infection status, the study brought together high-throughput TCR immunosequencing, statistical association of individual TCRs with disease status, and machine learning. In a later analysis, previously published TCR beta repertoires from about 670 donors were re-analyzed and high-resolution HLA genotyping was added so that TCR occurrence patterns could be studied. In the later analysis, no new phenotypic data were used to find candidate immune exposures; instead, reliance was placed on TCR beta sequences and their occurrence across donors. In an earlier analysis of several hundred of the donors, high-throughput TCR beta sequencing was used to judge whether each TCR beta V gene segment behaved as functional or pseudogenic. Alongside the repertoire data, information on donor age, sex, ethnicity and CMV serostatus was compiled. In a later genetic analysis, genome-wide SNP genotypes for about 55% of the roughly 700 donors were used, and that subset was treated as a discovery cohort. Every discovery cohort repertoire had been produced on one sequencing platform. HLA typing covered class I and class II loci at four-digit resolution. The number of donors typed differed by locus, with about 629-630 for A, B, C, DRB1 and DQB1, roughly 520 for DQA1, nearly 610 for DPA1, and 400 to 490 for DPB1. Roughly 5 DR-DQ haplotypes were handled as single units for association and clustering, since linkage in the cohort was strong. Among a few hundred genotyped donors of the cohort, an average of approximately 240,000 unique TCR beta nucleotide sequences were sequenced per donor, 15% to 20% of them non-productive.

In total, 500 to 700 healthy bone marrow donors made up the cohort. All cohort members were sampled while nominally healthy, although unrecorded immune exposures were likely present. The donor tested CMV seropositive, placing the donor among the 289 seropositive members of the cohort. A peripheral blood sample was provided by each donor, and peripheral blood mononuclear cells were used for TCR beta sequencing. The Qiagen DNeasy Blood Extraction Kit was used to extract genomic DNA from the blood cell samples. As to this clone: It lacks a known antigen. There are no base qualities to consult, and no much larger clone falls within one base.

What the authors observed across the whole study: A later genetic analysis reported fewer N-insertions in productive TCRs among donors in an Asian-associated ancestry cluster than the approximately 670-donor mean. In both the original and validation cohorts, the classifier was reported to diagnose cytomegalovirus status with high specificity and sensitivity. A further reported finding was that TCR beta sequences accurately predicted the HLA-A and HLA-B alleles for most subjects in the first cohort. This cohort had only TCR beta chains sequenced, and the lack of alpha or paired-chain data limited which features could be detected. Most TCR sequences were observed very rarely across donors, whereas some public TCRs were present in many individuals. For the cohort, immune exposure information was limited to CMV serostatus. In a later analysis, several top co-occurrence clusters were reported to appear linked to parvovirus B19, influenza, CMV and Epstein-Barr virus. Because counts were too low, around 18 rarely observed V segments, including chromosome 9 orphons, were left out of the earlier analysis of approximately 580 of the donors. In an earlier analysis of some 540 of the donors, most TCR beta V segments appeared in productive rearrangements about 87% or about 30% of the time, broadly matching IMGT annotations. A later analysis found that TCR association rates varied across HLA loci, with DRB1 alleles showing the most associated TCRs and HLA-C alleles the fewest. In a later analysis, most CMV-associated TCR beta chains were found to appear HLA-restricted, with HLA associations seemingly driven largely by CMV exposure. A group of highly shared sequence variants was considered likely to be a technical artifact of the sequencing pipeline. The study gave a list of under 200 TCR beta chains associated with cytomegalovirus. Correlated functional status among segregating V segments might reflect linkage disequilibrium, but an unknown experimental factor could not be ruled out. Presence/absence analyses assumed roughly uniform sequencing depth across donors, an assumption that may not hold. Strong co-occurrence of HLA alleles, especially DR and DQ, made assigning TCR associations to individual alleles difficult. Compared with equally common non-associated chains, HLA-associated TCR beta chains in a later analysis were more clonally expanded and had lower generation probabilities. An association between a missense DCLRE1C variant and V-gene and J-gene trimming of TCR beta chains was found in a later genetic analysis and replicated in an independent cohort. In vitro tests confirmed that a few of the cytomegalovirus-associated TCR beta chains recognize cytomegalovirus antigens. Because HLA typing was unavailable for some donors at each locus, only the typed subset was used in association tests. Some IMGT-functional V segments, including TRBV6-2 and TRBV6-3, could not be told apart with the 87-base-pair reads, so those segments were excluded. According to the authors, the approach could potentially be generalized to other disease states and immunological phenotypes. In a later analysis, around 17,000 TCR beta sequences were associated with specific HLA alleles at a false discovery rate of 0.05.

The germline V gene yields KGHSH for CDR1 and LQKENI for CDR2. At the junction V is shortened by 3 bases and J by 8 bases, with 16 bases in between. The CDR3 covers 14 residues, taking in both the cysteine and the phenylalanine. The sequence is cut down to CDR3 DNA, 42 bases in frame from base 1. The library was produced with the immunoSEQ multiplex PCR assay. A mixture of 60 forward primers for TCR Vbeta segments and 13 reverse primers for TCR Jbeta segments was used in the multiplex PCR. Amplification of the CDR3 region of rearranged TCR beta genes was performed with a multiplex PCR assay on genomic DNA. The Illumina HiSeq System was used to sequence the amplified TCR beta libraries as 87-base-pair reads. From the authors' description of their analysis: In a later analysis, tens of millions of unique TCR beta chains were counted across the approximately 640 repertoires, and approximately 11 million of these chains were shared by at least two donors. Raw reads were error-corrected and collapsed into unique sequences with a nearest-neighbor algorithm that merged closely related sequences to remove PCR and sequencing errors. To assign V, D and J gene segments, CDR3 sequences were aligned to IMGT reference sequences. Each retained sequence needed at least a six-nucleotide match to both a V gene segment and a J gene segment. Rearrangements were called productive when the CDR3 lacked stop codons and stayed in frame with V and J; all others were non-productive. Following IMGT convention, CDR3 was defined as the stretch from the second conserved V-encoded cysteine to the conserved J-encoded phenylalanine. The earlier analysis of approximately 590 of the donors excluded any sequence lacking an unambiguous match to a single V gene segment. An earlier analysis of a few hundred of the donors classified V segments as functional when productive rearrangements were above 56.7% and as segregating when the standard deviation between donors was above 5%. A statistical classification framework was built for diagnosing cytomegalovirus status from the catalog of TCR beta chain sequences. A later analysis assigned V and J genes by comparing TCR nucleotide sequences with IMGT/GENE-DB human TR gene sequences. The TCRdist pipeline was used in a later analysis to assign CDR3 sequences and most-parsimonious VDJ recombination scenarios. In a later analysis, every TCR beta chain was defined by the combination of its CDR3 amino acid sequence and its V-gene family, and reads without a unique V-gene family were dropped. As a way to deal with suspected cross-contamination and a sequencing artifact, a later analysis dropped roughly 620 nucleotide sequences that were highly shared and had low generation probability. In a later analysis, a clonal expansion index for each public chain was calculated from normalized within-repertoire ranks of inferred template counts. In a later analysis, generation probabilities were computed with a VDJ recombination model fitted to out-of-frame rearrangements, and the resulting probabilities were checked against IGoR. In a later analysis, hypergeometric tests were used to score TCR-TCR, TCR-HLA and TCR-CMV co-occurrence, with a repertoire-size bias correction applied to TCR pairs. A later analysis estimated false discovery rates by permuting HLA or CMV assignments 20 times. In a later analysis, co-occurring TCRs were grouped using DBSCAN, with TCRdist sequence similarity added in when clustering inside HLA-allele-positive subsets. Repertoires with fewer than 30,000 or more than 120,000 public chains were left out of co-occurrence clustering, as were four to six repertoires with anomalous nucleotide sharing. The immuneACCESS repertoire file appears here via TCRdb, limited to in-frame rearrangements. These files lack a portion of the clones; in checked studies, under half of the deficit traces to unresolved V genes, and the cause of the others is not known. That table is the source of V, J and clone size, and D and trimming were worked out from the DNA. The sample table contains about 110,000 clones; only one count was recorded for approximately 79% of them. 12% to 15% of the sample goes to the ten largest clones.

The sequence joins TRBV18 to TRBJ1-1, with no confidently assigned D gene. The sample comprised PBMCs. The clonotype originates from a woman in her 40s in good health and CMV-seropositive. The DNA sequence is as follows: TGTGCCAGCTCACCGAGGACGGGATCAGAGGAAGCTTTCTTT. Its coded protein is CASSPRTGSEEAFF.